This T cell receptor beta chain was sequenced for a study of long-term antiretroviral therapy in people with HIV. This CDR3 is built from 13 residues. The germline V gene encodes CDR1 MNHNY and CDR2 SVGAGI (reference sequence). Trimming cost V 3 bases and J 5 bases, with 10 bases left between them. They ran version v3.0 of the immunoSEQ assay at survey level. Generated by immunoSEQ multiplex PCR, the TCRdb table keeps only in-frame clones and is missing some. Of under 30,000 clones in the sample, over 90% were seen once. This clonotype was sampled from a man between 25 and 39 years old with HIV. V and J are TRBV6-6 and TRBJ2-5; D remains ambiguous. Sequenced here: unsorted PBMCs, sampled roughly 6.2 years after starting antiretroviral therapy. In DNA, the CDR3 is TGTGCCAGCAGTTATGGGTTATGGGAGACCCAGTACTTC. This encodes CASSYGLWETQYF.